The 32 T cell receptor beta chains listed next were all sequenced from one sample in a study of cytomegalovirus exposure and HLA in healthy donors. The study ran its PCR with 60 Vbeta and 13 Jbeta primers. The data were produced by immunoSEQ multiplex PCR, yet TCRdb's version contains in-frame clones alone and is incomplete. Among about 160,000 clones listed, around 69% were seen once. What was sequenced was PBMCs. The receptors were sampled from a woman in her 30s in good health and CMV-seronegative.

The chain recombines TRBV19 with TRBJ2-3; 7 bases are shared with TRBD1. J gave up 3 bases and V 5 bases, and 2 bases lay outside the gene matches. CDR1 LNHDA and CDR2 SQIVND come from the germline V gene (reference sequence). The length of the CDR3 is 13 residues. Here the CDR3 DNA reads TGTGCCAGTAGTCCGACAGGGACAGATACGCAGTATTTT. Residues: CASSPTGTDTQYF.

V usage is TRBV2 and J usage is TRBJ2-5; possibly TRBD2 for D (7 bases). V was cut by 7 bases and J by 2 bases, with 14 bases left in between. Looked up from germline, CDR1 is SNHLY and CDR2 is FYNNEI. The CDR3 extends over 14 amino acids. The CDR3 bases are TGTGCCAGCAACCAACGGGGGGCTCAAGAGACCCAGTACTTC. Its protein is CASNQRGAQETQYF.

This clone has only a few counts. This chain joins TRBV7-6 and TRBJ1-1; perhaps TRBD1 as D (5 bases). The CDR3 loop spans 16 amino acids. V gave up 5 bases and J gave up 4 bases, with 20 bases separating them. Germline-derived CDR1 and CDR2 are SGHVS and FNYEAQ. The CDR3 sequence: CASSPWASGGGTEAFF. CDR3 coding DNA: TGTGCCAGCAGCCCCTGGGCCTCGGGGGGAGGCACTGAAGCTTTCTTT.

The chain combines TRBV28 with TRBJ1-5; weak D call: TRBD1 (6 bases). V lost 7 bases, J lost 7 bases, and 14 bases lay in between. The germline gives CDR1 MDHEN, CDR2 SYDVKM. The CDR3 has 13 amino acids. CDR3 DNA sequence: TGTGCCAGCACCGGGCAGGGGTCCCAGCCCCAGCATTTT. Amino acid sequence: CASTGQGSQPQHF. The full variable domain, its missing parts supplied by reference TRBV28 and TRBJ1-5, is DVKVTQSSRYLVKRTGEKVFLECVQDMDHENMFWYRQDPGLGLRLIYFSYDVKMKEKGDIPEGYSVSREKKERFSLILESASTNQTSMYLCASTGQGSQPQHFGDGTRLSIL.

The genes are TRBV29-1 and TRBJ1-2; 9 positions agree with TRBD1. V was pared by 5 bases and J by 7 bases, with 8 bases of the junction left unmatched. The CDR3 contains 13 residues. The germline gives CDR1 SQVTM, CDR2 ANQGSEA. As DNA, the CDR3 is TGCAGCGTTTCTCCGGGACAGGGATCTGGCTACACCTTC. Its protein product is CSVSPGQGSGYTF.

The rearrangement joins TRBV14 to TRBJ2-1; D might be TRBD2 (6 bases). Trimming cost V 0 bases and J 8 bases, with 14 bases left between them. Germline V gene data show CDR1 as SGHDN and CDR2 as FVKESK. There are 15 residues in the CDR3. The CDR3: CASSQDRGLIHEQFF. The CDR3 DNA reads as TGTGCCAGCAGCCAAGATCGTGGACTAATCCATGAGCAGTTCTTC.

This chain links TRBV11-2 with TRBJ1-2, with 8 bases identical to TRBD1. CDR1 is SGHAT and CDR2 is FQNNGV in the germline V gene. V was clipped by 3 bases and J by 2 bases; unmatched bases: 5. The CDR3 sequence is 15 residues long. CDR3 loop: CASSLGTGPNYGYTF. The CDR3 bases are TGTGCCAGCAGCTTGGGGACAGGACCCAACTATGGCTACACCTTC.

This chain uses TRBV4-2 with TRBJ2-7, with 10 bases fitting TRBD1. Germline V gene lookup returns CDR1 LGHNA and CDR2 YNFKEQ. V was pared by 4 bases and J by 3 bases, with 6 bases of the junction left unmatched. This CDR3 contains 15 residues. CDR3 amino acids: CASSPDGTGDYEQYF. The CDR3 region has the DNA TGTGCCAGCAGCCCAGACGGGACAGGGGACTACGAGCAGTACTTC.

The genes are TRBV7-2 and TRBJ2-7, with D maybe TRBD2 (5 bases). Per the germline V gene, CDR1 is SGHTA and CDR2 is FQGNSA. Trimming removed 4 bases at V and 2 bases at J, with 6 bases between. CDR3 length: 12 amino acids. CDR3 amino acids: CASSSGAYEQYF. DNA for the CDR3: TGTGCCAGCAGCTCCGGGGCCTACGAGCAGTACTTC.

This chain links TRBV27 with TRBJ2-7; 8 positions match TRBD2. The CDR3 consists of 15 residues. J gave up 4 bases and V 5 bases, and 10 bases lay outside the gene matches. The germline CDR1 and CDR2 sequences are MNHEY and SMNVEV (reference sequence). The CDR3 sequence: CASSPPPGLGYEQYF. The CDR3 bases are TGTGCCAGCAGTCCGCCTCCGGGACTAGGGTACGAGCAGTACTTC.

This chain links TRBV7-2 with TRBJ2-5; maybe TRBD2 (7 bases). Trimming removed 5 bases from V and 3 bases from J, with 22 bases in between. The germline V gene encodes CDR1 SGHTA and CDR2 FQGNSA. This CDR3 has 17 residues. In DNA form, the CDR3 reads TGTGCCAGCAGCCCATGGGGGAGGGGGGGGAGTAAAGAGACCCAGTACTTC. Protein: CASSPWGRGGSKETQYF.

DNA of the CDR3: TGTGCCTGGAGTACTCACACTGAAGCTTTCTTT. Its protein is CAWSTHTEAFF. This chain links TRBV30 with TRBJ1-1; D gene unclear. The CDR3 runs to 11 residues. The V and J ends lost 2 bases and 3 bases respectively, with 4 bases between them. CDR1 GTSNPN and CDR2 SVGIG come from the germline V gene (reference sequence).

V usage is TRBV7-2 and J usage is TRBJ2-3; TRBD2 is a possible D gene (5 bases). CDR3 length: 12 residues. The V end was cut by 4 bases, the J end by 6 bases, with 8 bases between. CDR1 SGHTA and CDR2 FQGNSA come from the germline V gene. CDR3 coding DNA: TGTGCCAGCAGCTCGCGAGGGGATACGCAGTATTTT. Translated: CASSSRGDTQYF.

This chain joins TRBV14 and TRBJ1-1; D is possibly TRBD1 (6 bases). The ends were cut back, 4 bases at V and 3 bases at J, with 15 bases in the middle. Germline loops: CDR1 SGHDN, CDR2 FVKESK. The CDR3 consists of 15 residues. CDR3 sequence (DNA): TGTGCCAGCAGCCGAGCAGGGGCAGGGCACACTGAAGCTTTCTTT. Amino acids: CASSRAGAGHTEAFF.

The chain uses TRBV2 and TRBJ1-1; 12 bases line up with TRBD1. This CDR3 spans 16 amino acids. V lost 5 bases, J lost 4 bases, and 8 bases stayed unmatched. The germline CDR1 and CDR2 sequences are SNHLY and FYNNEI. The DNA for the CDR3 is TGTGCCAGCAGTCCGGGACAGGGGGCAGGGGTCACTGAAGCTTTCTTT. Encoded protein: CASSPGQGAGVTEAFF.

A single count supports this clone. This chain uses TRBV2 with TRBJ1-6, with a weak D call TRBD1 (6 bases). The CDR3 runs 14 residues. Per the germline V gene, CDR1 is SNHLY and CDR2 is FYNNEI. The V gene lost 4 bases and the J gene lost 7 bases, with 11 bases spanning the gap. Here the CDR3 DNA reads TGTGCCAGCAGTGTTCAGGGGATAAATTCACCCCTCCACTTT. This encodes CASSVQGINSPLHF.

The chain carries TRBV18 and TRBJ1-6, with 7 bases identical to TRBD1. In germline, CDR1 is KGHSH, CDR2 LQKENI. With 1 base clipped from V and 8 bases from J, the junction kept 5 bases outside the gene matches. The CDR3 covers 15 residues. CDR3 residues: CASSPQSQGDSPLHF. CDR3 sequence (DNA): TGTGCCAGCTCACCACAGAGCCAGGGGGATTCACCCCTCCACTTT.

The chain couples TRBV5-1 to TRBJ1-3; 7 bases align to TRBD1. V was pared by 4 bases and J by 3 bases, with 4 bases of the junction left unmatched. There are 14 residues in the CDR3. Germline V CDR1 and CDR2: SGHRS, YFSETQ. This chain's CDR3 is CASSQGDSGNTIYF. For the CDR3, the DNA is TGCGCCAGCAGCCAAGGGGACAGTGGAAACACCATATATTTT.

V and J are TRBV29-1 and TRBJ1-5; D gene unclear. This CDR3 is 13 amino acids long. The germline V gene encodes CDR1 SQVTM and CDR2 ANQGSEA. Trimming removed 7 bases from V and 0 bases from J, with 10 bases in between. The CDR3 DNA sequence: TGCAGCGCGTCAGAAAATAGCAATCAGCCCCAGCATTTT. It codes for CSASENSNQPQHF.

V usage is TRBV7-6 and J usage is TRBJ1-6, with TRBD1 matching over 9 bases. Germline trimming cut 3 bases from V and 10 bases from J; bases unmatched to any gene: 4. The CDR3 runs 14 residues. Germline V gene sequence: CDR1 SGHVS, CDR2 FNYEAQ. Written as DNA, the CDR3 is TGTGCCAGCAGCTTCGGACAGGGGAGCTCACCCCTCCACTTT. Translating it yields CASSFGQGSSPLHF.

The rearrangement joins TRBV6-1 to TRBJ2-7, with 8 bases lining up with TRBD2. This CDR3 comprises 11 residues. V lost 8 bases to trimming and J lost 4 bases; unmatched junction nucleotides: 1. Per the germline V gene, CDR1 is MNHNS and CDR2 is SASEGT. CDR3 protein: CASLAGYEQYF. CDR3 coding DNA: TGTGCCAGCTTAGCGGGGTACGAGCAGTACTTC.

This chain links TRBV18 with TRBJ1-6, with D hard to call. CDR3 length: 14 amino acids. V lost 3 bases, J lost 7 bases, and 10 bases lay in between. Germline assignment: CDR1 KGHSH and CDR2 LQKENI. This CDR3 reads CASSPAGSNSPLHF. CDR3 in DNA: TGTGCCAGCTCACCGGCAGGTTCAAATTCACCCCTCCACTTT.

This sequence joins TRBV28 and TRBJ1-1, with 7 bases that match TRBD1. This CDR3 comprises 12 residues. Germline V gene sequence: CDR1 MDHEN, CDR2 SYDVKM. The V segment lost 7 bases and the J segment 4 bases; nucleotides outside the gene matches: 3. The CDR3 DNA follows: TGTGCCAGCAACTCAGGGGGCACTGAAGCTTTCTTT. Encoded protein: CASNSGGTEAFF. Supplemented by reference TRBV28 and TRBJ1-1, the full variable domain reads DVKVTQSSRYLVKRTGEKVFLECVQDMDHENMFWYRQDPGLGLRLIYFSYDVKMKEKGDIPEGYSVSREKKERFSLILESASTNQTSMYLCASNSGGTEAFFGQGTRLTVV.

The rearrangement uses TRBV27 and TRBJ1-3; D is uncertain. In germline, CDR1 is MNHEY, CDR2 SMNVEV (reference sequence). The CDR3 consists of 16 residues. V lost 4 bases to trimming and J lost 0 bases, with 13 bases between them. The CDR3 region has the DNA TGTGCCAGCAGTTCGGCGGGTACCCCCTCTGGAAACACCATATATTTT. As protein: CASSSAGTPSGNTIYF.

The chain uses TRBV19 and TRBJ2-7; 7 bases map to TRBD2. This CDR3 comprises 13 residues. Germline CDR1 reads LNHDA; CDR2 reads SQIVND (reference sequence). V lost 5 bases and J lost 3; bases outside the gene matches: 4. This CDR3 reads CASSRGGFYEQYF. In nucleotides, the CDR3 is TGTGCCAGTAGTCGCGGGGGTTTCTACGAGCAGTACTTC.

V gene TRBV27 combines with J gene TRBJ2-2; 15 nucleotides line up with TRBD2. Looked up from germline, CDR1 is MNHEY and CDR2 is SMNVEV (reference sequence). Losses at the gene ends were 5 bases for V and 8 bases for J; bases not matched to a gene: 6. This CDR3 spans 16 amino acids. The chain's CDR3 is CASSKGLAGGRGELFF. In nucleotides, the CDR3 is TGTGCCAGCAGTAAAGGACTAGCGGGGGGGCGAGGGGAGCTGTTTTTT.

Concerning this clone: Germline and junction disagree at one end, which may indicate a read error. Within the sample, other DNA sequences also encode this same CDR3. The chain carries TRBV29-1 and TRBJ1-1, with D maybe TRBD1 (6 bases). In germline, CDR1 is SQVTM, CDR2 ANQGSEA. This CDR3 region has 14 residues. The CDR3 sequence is CSVLLQGLNTEAFF. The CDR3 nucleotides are TGCAGCGTCCTATTACAGGGCCTGAACACTGAAGCTTTCTTC.

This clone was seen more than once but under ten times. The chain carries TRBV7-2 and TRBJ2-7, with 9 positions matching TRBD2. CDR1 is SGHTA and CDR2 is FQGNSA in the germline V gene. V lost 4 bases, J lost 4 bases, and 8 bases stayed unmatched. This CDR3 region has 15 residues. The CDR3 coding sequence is TGTGCCAGCAGCTCAGGAGGGACTAGCAGGTACGAGCAGTACTTC. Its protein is CASSSGGTSRYEQYF.

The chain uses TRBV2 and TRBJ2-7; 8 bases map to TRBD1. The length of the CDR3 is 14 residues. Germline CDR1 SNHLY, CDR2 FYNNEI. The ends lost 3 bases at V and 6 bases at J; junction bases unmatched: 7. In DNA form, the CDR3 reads TGTGCCAGCAGTGAGGCAGGGGGCTTAGGCGAGCAGTACTTC. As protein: CASSEAGGLGEQYF.

CDR3 in DNA: TGTGCCAGCAGCCCCGGGATGTATCAGCCCCAGCATTTT. This encodes CASSPGMYQPQHF. V gene TRBV7-9 combines with J gene TRBJ1-5; no definite D call. Trimming removed 5 bases from V and 5 bases from J, with 10 bases in between. Germline V gives CDR1 SEHNR, CDR2 FQNEAQ (reference sequence). The CDR3 has 13 residues.

The CDR3 region is CASSLGLVTYEQYF. CDR3 nucleotide sequence: TGTGCCAGCAGCTTAGGACTGGTAACCTACGAGCAGTACTTC. V is TRBV7-2 and J is TRBJ2-7; D unresolved. Per the germline V gene, CDR1 is SGHTA and CDR2 is FQGNSA. Trimming shortened V by 1 base and J by 2 bases, and 9 bases separated the two germline ends. The CDR3 is made up of 14 amino acids.

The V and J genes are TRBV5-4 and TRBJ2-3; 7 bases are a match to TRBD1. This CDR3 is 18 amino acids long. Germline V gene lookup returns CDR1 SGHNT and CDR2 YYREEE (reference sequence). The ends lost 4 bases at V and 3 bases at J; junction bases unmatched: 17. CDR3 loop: CASSRTGEWSSRTDTQYF. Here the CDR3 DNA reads TGTGCCAGCAGCCGCACAGGGGAGTGGTCTAGTCGGACAGATACGCAGTATTTT.